Listed below are T cell receptor beta chains from one sample, sequenced in a study of cytomegalovirus exposure and HLA in healthy donors. TCRdb's table, derived via immunoSEQ multiplex PCR, lists solely in-frame clones and lacks some. The sample lists approximately 110,000 clones; 82% were seen once. The specimen sequenced was PBMCs. The receptor source for this set is a woman aged 18-29 years in good health and CMV-seronegative. CDR3s include the opening cysteine and the closing phenylalanine or tryptophan. The D gene is left open where the match is weak. The size of a clone is reported for some rows only, either as once, few or many, or as a class for expanded clones.

V	J	D	size	CDR3	DNA
TRBV6-1	TRBJ1-1	-	-	CASLPGGRPGGAFF	TGTGCCAGCCTCCCTGGGGGGCGGCCGGGAGGAGCTTTCTTT
TRBV13	TRBJ1-2	-	-	CASRPMAGASYGYTF	TGTGCCAGCAGGCCAATGGCGGGGGCTTCCTATGGCTACACCTTC
TRBV18	TRBJ1-4	-	once	CASSKTATNEKLFF	TGTGCCAGCTCCAAGACAGCAACTAATGAAAAACTGTTTTTT
TRBV15	TRBJ1-4	TRBD1	-	CATSRWTGFEKLFF	TGTGCCACCAGCAGATGGACAGGGTTTGAAAAACTGTTTTTT
TRBV2	TRBJ2-2	-	-	CASSDPGGIHTGELFF	TGTGCCAGCAGTGACCCCGGGGGAATCCACACCGGGGAGCTGTTTTTT
TRBV6-4	TRBJ2-1	TRBD2	-	CASSESGTSGRVQFF	TGTGCCAGCAGCGAATCCGGGACTAGCGGGAGGGTGCAGTTCTTC
TRBV5-6	TRBJ1-1	TRBD1	-	CASSVRDRGFNTEAFF	TGTGCCAGCAGCGTCCGGGACAGGGGGTTTAACACTGAAGCTTTCTTT
TRBV27	TRBJ1-2	TRBD1	-	CASSLVGTGLGYGYTF	TGTGCCAGCAGTTTAGTGGGGACAGGGTTGGGATATGGCTACACCTTC
TRBV19	TRBJ2-7	TRBD2	-	CASSPPAGTSLDEQYF	TGTGCCAGTAGTCCACCTGCCGGGACTAGTCTCGACGAGCAGTACTTC
TRBV6-6	TRBJ2-2	-	-	CASSPRDTGELFF	TGTGCCAGCAGTCCCAGGGATACCGGGGAGCTGTTTTTT
TRBV28	TRBJ2-7	-	-	CACSLRYEQYF	TGTGCCTGCAGTCTGCGATACGAGCAGTACTTC
TRBV29-1	TRBJ2-1	TRBD2	-	CSVDWTSGSKGGNEQFF	TGCAGCGTTGACTGGACTAGCGGATCCAAGGGTGGCAATGAGCAGTTCTTC
TRBV6-5	TRBJ2-1	-	few	CASSWGEDEQFF	TGTGCCAGCAGTTGGGGGGAGGATGAGCAGTTCTTC
TRBV27	TRBJ2-1	-	-	CASSLRGIGSYNEQFF	TGTGCCAGCAGTCTAAGGGGAATAGGGTCCTACAATGAGCAGTTCTTC
TRBV19	TRBJ1-1	-	-	CASSIGRGTEAFF	TGTGCCAGTAGTATAGGACGGGGAACTGAAGCTTTCTTT
TRBV4-1	TRBJ1-1	-	few	CASSQDFLRQVNTEAFF	TGCGCCAGCAGCCAAGATTTTTTGAGACAGGTGAACACTGAAGCTTTCTTT
TRBV29-1	TRBJ2-7	TRBD2	-	CSVELILAHSYEQYF	TGCAGCGTTGAACTTATACTAGCGCACTCCTACGAGCAGTACTTC
TRBV7-2	TRBJ1-2	-	-	CASSLDRAGYTF	TGTGCCAGCAGCTTAGACAGGGCGGGCTACACCTTC
TRBV29-1	TRBJ1-3	-	few	CSAGGIASNTIYF	TGCAGCGCCGGTGGTATAGCCTCAAACACCATATATTTT
TRBV30	TRBJ2-5	-	once	CAWSVYTGRETQYF	TGTGCCTGGAGTGTATATACAGGGCGGGAGACCCAGTACTTC
TRBV14	TRBJ2-5	-	-	CASSQRPIQGRRETQYF	TGTGCCAGCAGCCAACGGCCAATACAGGGAAGAAGGGAGACCCAGTACTTC
TRBV7-2	TRBJ2-1	TRBD2	-	CASSFSLAGEQFF	TGTGCCAGCAGCTTCTCTCTAGCGGGAGAGCAGTTCTTC
TRBV2	TRBJ2-3	TRBD2	-	CASSEKREVKMGTDTQYF	TGTGCCAGCAGTGAAAAGCGGGAGGTCAAAATGGGAACAGATACGCAGTATTTT
TRBV6-1	TRBJ1-1	-	few	CASIAGRVNTEAFF	TGTGCCAGCATCGCGGGACGGGTAAACACTGAAGCTTTCTTT
TRBV14	TRBJ1-2	-	-	CASSQDRLRGYGYTF	TGTGCCAGCAGCCAAGATAGGTTGCGGGGGTATGGCTACACCTTC
TRBV2	TRBJ2-7	-	-	CASRRLVVSGEQYF	TGTGCCAGCCGACGACTAGTTGTGTCGGGCGAGCAGTACTTC
TRBV25-1	TRBJ1-4	TRBD1	-	CASSDSLAGGEKLFF	TGTGCCAGCAGTGATTCGTTGGCAGGGGGTGAAAAACTGTTTTTT